This T cell receptor beta chain was retrieved from a study of tumor-infiltrating lymphocytes in oesophageal squamous cell carcinoma. TCRdb re-called the PCR reads with MiXCR, one entry per CDR3 protein. The repertoire holds over 20,000 distinct CDR3 sequences, with roughly two fifths as singletons. This clonotype was counted between two and nine times. V was trimmed by 5 bases and J by 0 bases, leaving 16 bases between them. The CDR3 runs to 16 residues. CDR1 and CDR2 (germline): SGHTA, FQGNSA. Material for sequencing was esophageal tumor tissue. The source of this sequence is a male donor with esophageal squamous cell carcinoma. The chain uses TRBV7-2 and TRBJ2-5, with D maybe TRBD1 (6 bases). CDR3 amino acids: CASSLHPGQYQETQYF. The CDR3 DNA follows: TGTGCCAGCAGCCTCCATCCCGGACAGTACCAAGAGACCCAGTACTTC. Drawing the rest from reference TRBV7-2 and TRBJ2-5, the complete variable domain is GAGVSQSPSNKVTEKGKDVELRCDPISGHTALYWYRQSLGQGLEFLIYFQGNSAPDKSGLPSDRFSAERTGGSVSTLTIQRTQQEDSAVYLCASSLHPGQYQETQYFGPGTRLLVL.